What follows describes a single TCR beta chain. Its antigen specificity is not known. There are no base qualities to consult, and no much larger clone falls within one base. Including the terminal cysteine and phenylalanine, the CDR3 comprises 15 residues. Just CDR3 DNA is preserved here, 45 bases in frame from base 1. CDR1 MDHEN and CDR2 SYDVKM are derived from the germline V gene. V is trimmed back by 4 bases and J by 2 bases, and the junction contains 7 bases that no gene match accounts for. The immunoSEQ multiplex PCR assay was used to generate TCR libraries, with TCR-beta and/or TCR-alpha/delta assays applied to each sample. The Illumina high-throughput platform was used to sequence the amplified TCR libraries. From the authors' description of their analysis: Clustering and dimensionality reduction relied on pairwise TCRdist distances among GMM-specific receptors from T cells that were either sorted ex vivo or expanded in vitro. Each clinical repertoire received a mean NN-distance score, defined as the average TCRdist to the nearest 10% of tetramer-positive reference sequences. To compute GEM TCR motif frequency, the fraction of unique TCRs matching known GEM sequences by V/J usage and CDR3 length was calculated. Active tuberculosis was classified by linear discriminant analysis with leave-one-out cross-validation, implemented in scikit-learn. The clones in this table, taken by TCRdb from immuneACCESS, are in-frame only. Not every clone is retained; where verified, under half of the shortfall comes from an unresolved V gene, and the cause of the rest is unknown. Clone size and the V and J calls come from that table; the DNA yielded D and trimming. Within this sample are some 41,000 clones, with 90% to 95% of them counted one time only. Together, the top ten hold about 2% of the sample.

At study entry, adolescents were screened for latent tuberculosis infection by tuberculin skin test and QuantiFERON-TB GOLD In-Tube IGRA. Immunosequencing of unsorted cryopreserved PBMC covered, on average, approximately 100,000 T cells per clinical donor. Eleven high schools in the Worcester region of the Western Cape, South Africa, served as enrollment sites for adolescents aged 12 to 18 years. Around ten M. tuberculosis-infected adolescents and approximately 10 uninfected adolescents, matched for age and sex, were selected. For the adolescents, PBMC were isolated by density centrifugation from freshly drawn heparinized blood and then cryopreserved. The data were taken from a study of T cells in tuberculosis (dated by TCRdb to the late 2010s). At the level of the whole study: To characterize T cells specific for the mycobacterial lipid antigen glucose monomycolate (GMM), the study used CD1B tetramers together with high-throughput TCR immunosequencing. In a South African clinical cohort, IGRA-negative adolescents, IGRA-positive adolescents with latent tuberculosis and adults with active tuberculosis were compared, with ten to eleven people in each group. Results the study describes overall, beyond this receptor: Clinical samples were selected based on which cryopreserved specimens were available, and the active tuberculosis cases were adults whereas the controls were adolescents. Using GEM motif frequencies, a classifier achieved 65% to 75% accuracy, whereas a classifier built on the diverse GMM-specific repertoire got to around 90% accuracy (AUROC 0.90). The smaller NN-distances were partly driven by shorter CDR3-alpha lengths in active tuberculosis patients, and the difference for TCR-beta did not reach statistical significance. Smaller mean NN-distances to GMM-specific TCRs were observed in active tuberculosis TCR-alpha repertoires than in IGRA-negative controls, suggesting clonal expansion of GMM-specific TCRs.

Sequenced sample: PBMCs. The receptor comes from a donor under 30 with latent tuberculosis or without tuberculosis infection. Some clones in this sample may be carry-over from other donors' samples. This chain joins TRBV28 to TRBJ2-7, with 8 junctional bases fitting TRBD2. The DNA reads as follows: TGTGCCAGCAGTTCCCAGCGGGAGTTAACCTACGAGCAGTACTTC. Translation gives CASSSQRELTYEQYF.